A selection of T cell receptor beta chains follows, all from one sample in a study of blood T cell repertoires in COVID-19. The data were produced by immunoSEQ multiplex PCR, yet TCRdb's version contains in-frame clones alone and is incomplete. The sample has some 80,000 clones; roughly 90% are singletons. Material: peripheral blood. The source is a human donor in a cohort sampled during active COVID-19. The CDR3 runs from the conserved cysteine through the conserved F or W. Each record gives: J gene, V gene, clone size, D gene, CDR3 DNA, CDR3 protein. D genes are given only for firm matches. Clone sizes are given selectively: once, few, many, or a class where the clone is expanded.

TRBJ1-2 | TRBV7-2 | - | TRBD1 | TGTGCCAGCAGCGTGGACAGGGCCCTTCTTGGCTACACCTTC | CASSVDRALLGYTF
TRBJ1-5 | TRBV9 | - | TRBD1 | TGTGCCAGCAGCGCAGGGGGCGTGAGCAATCAGCCCCAGCATTTT | CASSAGGVSNQPQHF
TRBJ2-7 | TRBV4-2 | - | - | TGTGCCAGCAGCCAAGATCTGTTGGGGCTCGAGCAGTACTTC | CASSQDLLGLEQYF
TRBJ2-1 | TRBV12-1 | - | - | TGTGCCAGCACCTTACTAGCGGGGAATTCCTACAATGAGCAGTTCTTC | CASTLLAGNSYNEQFF
TRBJ2-4 | TRBV21-1 | - | - | TGTGCCAGCAGCTTAAGGAAACAGGGGTCCAAAAACATTCAGTACTTC | CASSLRKQGSKNIQYF
TRBJ2-1 | TRBV12-3/TRBV12-4 | - | - | TGTGCCAGCAGTTTTGGGGGGTGGAATGAGCAGTTCTTC | CASSFGGWNEQFF
TRBJ1-1 | TRBV19 | - | - | TGTGCCAGTAGGGCCGGGTCATTTGAAGCTTTCTTT | CASRAGSFEAFF
TRBJ2-7 | TRBV5-1 | - | TRBD1 | TGCGCCAGCAGGAGGGACAGGGGAAGTCCCCTTGACTACGAGCAGTACTTC | CASRRDRGSPLDYEQYF
TRBJ2-1 | TRBV7-2 | - | - | TGTGCCAGCAGCTTAGTTTCCTCCGTTCCCTACAATGAGCAGTTCTTC | CASSLVSSVPYNEQFF
TRBJ1-3 | TRBV18 | - | - | TGTGCCAGCTCACCACCCGGCAGGGCTGGAAACACCATATATTTT | CASSPPGRAGNTIYF
TRBJ1-1 | TRBV5-6 | once | - | TGTGCCAGCAGCTCTCGGCCTGGTTCCGCCGCCGGACAGAACACTGAAGCTTTCTTT | CASSSRPGSAAGQNTEAFF
TRBJ2-7 | TRBV5-4 | - | - | TGTGCCAGCAGCTCAGGGGGGAGGTCCCCCTACGAGCAGTACTTC | CASSSGGRSPYEQYF
TRBJ1-4 | TRBV15 | - | - | TGTGCCGCCAGACGGGATTCGAATGAAAAACTGTTTTTT | CAARRDSNEKLFF
TRBJ2-1 | TRBV9 | - | TRBD2 | TGTGCCAGCAGCGCTCTAGCGGACTACAATGAGCAGTTCTTC | CASSALADYNEQFF
TRBJ2-1 | TRBV25-1 | once | TRBD2 | TGTGCCAGCATGGCGGGAGTGGGGAATGAGCAGTTCTTC | CASMAGVGNEQFF
TRBJ2-1 | TRBV4-3 | few | - | TGCGCCAGCAGCCAAGATAACCCGGGGAAGCGGGCCCTGTTCTTC | CASSQDNPGKRALFF
TRBJ1-5 | TRBV19 | - | TRBD1 | TGTGCCAGTAGTCTATACAGGGGGCGGTCAGATCAGCCCCAGCATTTT | CASSLYRGRSDQPQHF
TRBJ1-3 | TRBV18 | - | - | TGTGCCAGCTCACCGGGGCAGCTCCGAGGCACCATATATTTT | CASSPGQLRGTIYF
TRBJ1-1 | TRBV12-3/TRBV12-4 | - | - | TGTGCCAGCAGGGGGGCGGACACTGAAGCTTTCTTT | CASRGADTEAFF
TRBJ2-1 | TRBV6-2/TRBV6-3 | - | - | TGTGCCAGCAGCCGAGGGCCGTGGCAGTTCTTC | CASSRGPWQFF
TRBJ2-5 | TRBV10-3 | - | TRBD1 | TGTGCCACAAACAGGGGGGAAAAAGAGACCCAGTACTTC | CATNRGEKETQYF
TRBJ2-5 | TRBV6-5 | - | TRBD2 | TGTGCCAGCAGTTACTCGGGACTAGCAAAGACCCAGTACTTC | CASSYSGLAKTQYF
TRBJ1-5 | TRBV28 | - | - | TGTGCCAGCAGAAACAGGTTACAGCCCCAGCATTTT | CASRNRLQPQHF
TRBJ2-3 | TRBV7-2 | - | TRBD2 | TGTGCCAGCAGCTTAGGGACTAGCGGGGCCTATACGCAGTATTTT | CASSLGTSGAYTQYF
TRBJ2-2 | TRBV27 | once | TRBD2 | TGTGCCAGCAGTTTAAAGCTGCTAGCGGGAACGTTGGGCACCGGGGAGCTGTTTTTT | CASSLKLLAGTLGTGELFF
TRBJ1-1 | TRBV6-5 | - | - | TGTGCCAGCGCGGGGAACACTGAAGCTTTCTTT | CASAGNTEAFF
TRBJ2-2 | TRBV7-2 | - | TRBD1 | TGTGCCAGCAGCTTAGCTGTGACAGGGATTCCCGGGGAGCTGTTTTTT | CASSLAVTGIPGELFF
TRBJ2-1 | TRBV6-2/TRBV6-3 | - | TRBD2 | TGTGCCAGCAGCCCTAGCGGGAGATTAGGTGAGCAGTTCTTC | CASSPSGRLGEQFF
TRBJ2-7 | TRBV6-5 | - | - | TGTGCCAGCAGTTATAATAGCTACGAGCAGTACTTC | CASSYNSYEQYF
TRBJ1-4 | TRBV25-1 | - | - | TGTGCCAGCAGTGAATCGAAGGGGGGGGGTGAAAAACTGTTTTTT | CASSESKGGGEKLFF
TRBJ2-6 | TRBV2 | - | - | TGTGCCAGCAGGCTTACAATTACAGGGACGGCCAACGTCCTGACTTTC | CASRLTITGTANVLTF
TRBJ1-2 | TRBV9 | - | TRBD1 | TGTGCCAGCAGCGTCGGGACAGCTACTGCCTATGGCTACACCTTC | CASSVGTATAYGYTF
TRBJ2-2 | TRBV15 | - | - | TGTGCCACCAGCAGCAAGAACACCGGGGAGCTGTTTTTT | CATSSKNTGELFF
TRBJ1-6 | TRBV19 | - | TRBD1 | TGTGCCAGTAGTATTTCAGACAGGGGGCGGATACCCCTCCACTTT | CASSISDRGRIPLHF
TRBJ1-1 | TRBV30 | - | - | TGTGCCTGGGACCGAAGGGGCACTGAAGCTTTCTTT | CAWDRRGTEAFF
TRBJ2-7 | TRBV5-1 | few | - | TGCGCCAGTTCGGACACTCACTACGAGCAGTACTTC | CASSDTHYEQYF
TRBJ2-7 | TRBV2 | - | - | TGTGCCAGCAGTGATAGGACAGCGACCTACGAGCAGTACTTC | CASSDRTATYEQYF
TRBJ2-5 | TRBV7-9 | - | TRBD1 | TGTGCCAGCAGCTTCACAGGGGGCGAGACCCAGTACTTC | CASSFTGGETQYF
TRBJ2-1 | TRBV29-1 | - | TRBD1 | TGCAGCGTATTGACAGGGGAGGTCAATGAGCAGTTCTTC | CSVLTGEVNEQFF
TRBJ2-7 | TRBV7-9 | - | TRBD1 | TGTGCCAGCAGTCCTCCAAACTCCGGGACAGGGGGAGGTGAGCAGTACTTC | CASSPPNSGTGGGEQYF
TRBJ2-3 | TRBV5-1 | - | TRBD2 | TGCGCCAGCAGCTTGGCGACTAGCTACGGCACAGATACGCAGTATTTT | CASSLATSYGTDTQYF
TRBJ2-2 | TRBV13 | - | - | TGTGCCAGCAGCTTAGTTACTGTCACCGGGGAGCTGTTTTTT | CASSLVTVTGELFF
TRBJ1-2 | TRBV6-2/TRBV6-3 | - | - | TGTGCCAGCAGTTACGGGGGGTTTAACTATGGCTACACCTTC | CASSYGGFNYGYTF
TRBJ2-5 | TRBV15 | - | - | TGTGCCACCAGCAGAGATCAGGGTTCCTCGTACCAAGAGACCCAGTACTTC | CATSRDQGSSYQETQYF
TRBJ2-2 | TRBV28 | - | TRBD1 | TGTGCCAGCCGAGCCGGGACAGCCACCGGGGAGCTGTTTTTT | CASRAGTATGELFF
TRBJ2-1 | TRBV7-2 | once | TRBD2 | TGTGCCAGCAGCCATGGACGGGGGGACAATGAGCAGTTCTTC | CASSHGRGDNEQFF
TRBJ2-7 | TRBV28 | - | - | TGTGCCAGCACCCCAGTGGTGAGGAGCTCCTACGAGCAGTACTTC | CASTPVVRSSYEQYF
TRBJ2-7 | TRBV29-1 | - | TRBD1 | TGCAGCGTTGCGGACAGGGACGCCTACGAGCAGTACTTC | CSVADRDAYEQYF
TRBJ1-4 | TRBV15 | - | TRBD1 | TGTGCCACCAGCGGCGACAGGGGGAAGAATGAAAAACTGTTTTTT | CATSGDRGKNEKLFF
TRBJ1-1 | TRBV19 | - | TRBD1 | TGTGCCAGTAGAGACAGGGGAGCGGACACTGAAGCTTTCTTT | CASRDRGADTEAFF
TRBJ2-1 | TRBV15 | - | TRBD2 | TGTGCCACCAGCATAGCGGGTGAGCAGTTCTTC | CATSIAGEQFF
TRBJ2-2 | TRBV6-2/TRBV6-3 | - | - | TGTGCCAGCAGCCGCCGACGCGGGAACACCGGGGAGCTGTTTTTT | CASSRRRGNTGELFF
TRBJ2-7 | TRBV2 | - | TRBD1 | TGTGCCAGCAGTATAGTCCTTTCCGGGGACAGCTCCTACGAGCAGTACTTC | CASSIVLSGDSSYEQYF
TRBJ2-3 | TRBV19 | once | - | TGTGCCAGTAGTATGCTGGGGGGAGATACGCAGTATTTT | CASSMLGGDTQYF
TRBJ2-3 | TRBV7-2 | - | TRBD1 | TGTGCCAGCGGCCCCGGACAGGGGACAGATACGCAGTATTTT | CASGPGQGTDTQYF